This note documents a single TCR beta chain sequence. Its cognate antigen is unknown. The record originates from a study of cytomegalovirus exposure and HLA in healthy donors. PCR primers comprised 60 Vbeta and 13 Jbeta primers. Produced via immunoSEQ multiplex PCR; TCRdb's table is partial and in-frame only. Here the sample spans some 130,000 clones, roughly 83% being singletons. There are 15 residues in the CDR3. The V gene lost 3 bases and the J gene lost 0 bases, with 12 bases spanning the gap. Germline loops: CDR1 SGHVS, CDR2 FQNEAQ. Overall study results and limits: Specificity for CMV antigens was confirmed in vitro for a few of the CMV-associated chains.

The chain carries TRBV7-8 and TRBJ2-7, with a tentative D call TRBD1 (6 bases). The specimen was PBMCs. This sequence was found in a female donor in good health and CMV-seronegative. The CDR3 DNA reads TGTGCCAGCAGCTTGTCAGGGGCGCCCTCCTACGAGCAGTACTTC. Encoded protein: CASSLSGAPSYEQYF.